This paragraph reports one TCR beta chain. Clones were read by immunoSEQ multiplex PCR, and TCRdb kept only the in-frame ones, dropping some. Here the sample spans more than 35,000 clones, approximately 82% being singletons. This sample was included in a study of PD-L1 blockade in urothelial cancer. In the study overall: Bladder-origin urothelial cancer in males covered most of the roughly 29 patients. Investigators checked blood 3 weeks (second dose) and 6 weeks after treatment start.

V gave up 0 bases and J gave up 8 bases; unmatched junction bases: 7. Germline V lookup: CDR1 SGHTS, CDR2 YDEGEE. This CDR3 is 14 amino acids long. This chain links TRBV5-8 with TRBJ2-7; 8 bases are shared with TRBD1. The sequenced sample was PBMCs, obtained around atezolizumab (anti-PD-L1) treatment. The receptor comes from a man in his 70s with urothelial cancer. As DNA, the CDR3 is TGTGCCAGCAGCTTGGGGACAGGGAGAGTGAAGCAGTACTTC. Its translation: CASSLGTGRVKQYF.